Each of the 7 T cell receptor beta chains below was sequenced from the same sample in a study of T cells in Graves' hyperthyroidism and ophthalmopathy. Template material for amplifying TCR beta CDR3 regions consisted of RNA transcripts. TCR CDR3 underwent first-round RT-PCR with the HTBI primer set. A single record per CDR3 protein comes from TCRdb applying MiXCR to the multiplex PCR reads. This sample has around 400,000 distinct CDR3 sequences, with 15% found just once. Sequencing used blood. These receptor sequences come from a woman aged 60-75 years with Graves' ophthalmopathy.

The J gene is TRBJ2-7, the V gene TRBV6-5; TRBD2 matches at 7 bases. CDR3 length: 15 residues. Germline V gene sequence: CDR1 MNHEY, CDR2 SVGAGI. V was clipped by 0 bases and J by 1 base; unmatched bases: 3. The CDR3 spells CASSYSGRGSYEQYF. The CDR3 nucleotides are TGTGCCAGCAGTTACTCTGGGCGGGGGTCCTACGAGCAGTACTTC.

This clonotype came up a few times. The chain carries TRBV5-4 and TRBJ2-2, with 9 bases aligning to TRBD2. In germline, CDR1 is SGHNT, CDR2 YYREEE (reference sequence). The J segment lost 3 bases and the V segment lost 3 bases, leaving 3 bases of the junction unmatched. The length of the CDR3 is 15 residues. This CDR3 is CASSSAGGDTGELFF. The CDR3 DNA follows: TGTGCCAGCAGCTCCGCGGGAGGGGACACCGGGGAGCTGTTTTTT.

Ten or more counts support this clonotype. This sequence joins TRBV12-3 or TRBV12-4 and TRBJ1-2; D is possibly TRBD1 (6 bases). Trimming left V 4 bases short and J 6 bases short, with 24 bases between. This CDR3 is 17 amino acids long. The DNA for the CDR3 is TGTGCCAGCAGTTCCCATCCCAGATTGGGGGCTAGAGATGGCTACACCTTC. It is translated as CASSSHPRLGARDGYTF.

The chain employs TRBV7-9 and TRBJ2-2, with D perhaps TRBD2 (6 bases). V gave up 5 bases and J gave up 4 bases, with 17 bases separating them. Looked up from germline, CDR1 is SEHNR and CDR2 is FQNEAQ (reference sequence). This CDR3 spans 16 amino acids. The CDR3: CASSPRSGEGTGELFF. For the CDR3, the DNA is TGTGCCAGCAGCCCTCGCTCGGGAGAAGGCACCGGGGAGCTGTTTTTT.

This clonotype was recorded many times. This chain links TRBV28 with TRBJ2-7; 10 bases agree with TRBD1. The CDR3 length is 16 residues. Unmatched junction bases numbered 6, after V lost 2 bases and J lost 2 bases. The germline CDR1 and CDR2 sequences are MDHEN and SYDVKM. CDR3 amino acids: CASSLGRGTGAYEQYF. The CDR3 DNA sequence: TGTGCCAGCAGTTTAGGTCGGGGGACAGGGGCCTACGAGCAGTACTTC. Full variable domain (remainder filled in from reference TRBV28 and TRBJ2-7): DVKVTQSSRYLVKRTGEKVFLECVQDMDHENMFWYRQDPGLGLRLIYFSYDVKMKEKGDIPEGYSVSREKKERFSLILESASTNQTSMYLCASSLGRGTGAYEQYFGPGTRLTVT.

The chain recombines TRBV2 with TRBJ2-1; tentative D call: TRBD2 (6 bases). The germline gives CDR1 SNHLY, CDR2 FYNNEI. V was cut by 6 bases and J by 0 bases, with 15 bases left in between. The CDR3 length is 16 residues. DNA of the CDR3: TGTGCCAGCAGGGGCCGGGACTGGAGCTCCTACAATGAGCAGTTCTTC. It specifies CASRGRDWSSYNEQFF.

This clonotype was counted a few times. The chain joins TRBV24-1 to TRBJ2-7; D not resolved. The CDR3 is made up of 16 amino acids. The V end was cut by 0 bases, the J end by 0 bases, with 11 bases between. From germline, CDR1 is KGHDR and CDR2 SFDVKD. The CDR3 bases are TGTGCCACCAGTGATTTGAGGTCCGACCCCTCCTACGAGCAGTACTTC. It is translated as CATSDLRSDPSYEQYF.